The present T cell receptor (beta chain) was sequenced within a study of cytomegalovirus exposure and HLA in healthy donors. Study-wide findings and caveats: Some TCR beta chains (around 180 of them) were listed as cytomegalovirus-associated. Reports state that TCR beta sequences accurately predicted most subjects' HLA-A and HLA-B alleles.

Note on this clone: The antigen is undetermined.

There are 12 residues in the CDR3. The germline V gene encodes CDR1 SGHAT and CDR2 FQNNGV. With V trimmed by 4 bases and J by 15 bases, 7 bases remained unmatched. The PCR used 60 Vbeta and 13 Jbeta primers. This table comes from immunoSEQ multiplex PCR, and its TCRdb copy is limited to in-frame clones, with some not included. The sample contains 54,000 or so clones, about 71% of which appear only once. The specimen was PBMCs. The V call is TRBV11-2, the J call TRBJ2-3, with 10 nucleotides matching TRBD2. The receptor comes from a woman between 55 and 75 years old in good health and CMV-seropositive. The CDR3 protein is CASSSPGLANYF. The CDR3 coding sequence is TGTGCCAGCAGCTCCCCGGGACTAGCGAACTATTTT.